The 18 T cell receptor beta chains listed next were all sequenced from one sample in a study of CD8 T cells in ankylosing spondylitis. TCRdb reprocessed the 5' RACE reads with MiXCR, giving one entry per CDR3 protein. The table records 250,000 to 350,000 distinct CDR3 sequences, 20% of them present only once. Sequenced: blood, either unsorted or a sorted T cell fraction (not recorded which). Source of these receptors: a male donor with ankylosing spondylitis or in good health (not recorded which).

This chain joins TRBV24-1 and TRBJ2-5; unclear D gene. Trimming left V 3 bases short and J 9 bases short, with 13 bases between. The CDR3 is made up of 13 amino acids. Germline V lookup: CDR1 KGHDR, CDR2 SFDVKD. CDR3 nucleotide sequence: TGTGCCACCAGTGATCACAAAGAGGATCCCCAGTACTTC. It specifies CATSDHKEDPQYF.

The V and J genes are TRBV4-1 and TRBJ2-7; tentatively, D is TRBD1 (5 bases). Germline V gives CDR1 MGHRA, CDR2 YSYEKL. The CDR3 runs 15 residues. Between the trimmed V and J ends, which lost 0 bases and 6 bases, there was a span of 15 bases. The DNA for the CDR3 is TGCGCCAGCAGCCAAGAATTTCCCTCTAGGGGCGAGCAGTACGTC. This codes for CASSQEFPSRGEQYV.

This clonotype was picked up many times. The chain has TRBV20-1 and TRBJ2-5; no firm D call. The V gene lost 6 bases and the J gene lost 2 bases, with 7 bases spanning the gap. CDR1 and CDR2 (germline): DFQATT, SNEGSKA (reference sequence). CDR3 length: 11 residues. The chain's CDR3 is CSAGFQETQYF. The CDR3 DNA reads as TGCAGTGCAGGGTTTCAAGAGACCCAGTACTTC.

This clonotype was picked up a small number of times. The CDR3 sequence is CASRTSGGNTGELFF. DNA for the CDR3: TGCGCCAGCCGGACTAGCGGCGGGAACACCGGGGAGCTGTTTTTT. V gene TRBV5-1 combines with J gene TRBJ2-2; 10 positions agree with TRBD2. The CDR3 spans 15 residues. In germline, CDR1 is SGHRS, CDR2 YFSETQ. Trimming at V came to 7 bases and at J to 1 base, leaving 4 bases not matched to a gene.

The table lists this clonotype with a few counts. The chain couples TRBV15 to TRBJ2-7; D unresolved. The CDR3 is made up of 16 amino acids. CDR1 is LNHNV and CDR2 is YYDKDF in the germline V gene (reference sequence). Trimming left V 0 bases short and J 6 bases short, with 18 bases between. CDR3 sequence (DNA): TGTGCCACCAGCAGAGATCGGTATCCCCGCTCTGGCGAGCAGTACGTC. Translated: CATSRDRYPRSGEQYV.

The gene calls are TRBV20-1 and TRBJ1-1; no clear D gene. The length of the CDR3 is 13 residues. The V gene's germline CDR1 is DFQATT and CDR2 SNEGSKA (reference sequence). V was clipped by 2 bases and J by 0 bases, with 7 bases between them. The CDR3 DNA reads TGCAGTGCTAGATTAGGAGTGAACACTGAAGCTTTCTTT. Translation gives CSARLGVNTEAFF.

This clonotype was seen more than once but under ten times. The chain uses TRBV27 and TRBJ2-5; D is undetermined. The CDR3 consists of 14 residues. Deletions cut 7 bases from V and 0 bases from J, with 12 bases between. Germline assignment: CDR1 MNHEY and CDR2 SMNVEV (reference sequence). Here the CDR3 reads CASNPGRNQETQYF. The CDR3, as DNA: TGTGCCAGCAATCCCGGACGGAACCAAGAGACCCAGTACTTC.

This clonotype came up many times. The chain has TRBV5-1 and TRBJ2-5, with D possibly matching TRBD1 (5 bases). Germline CDR1 reads SGHRS; CDR2 reads YFSETQ. Trimming took off 0 bases at V and 5 bases at J, with 11 bases between the two ends. The CDR3 runs 14 residues. CDR3 DNA sequence: TGCGCCAGCAGCTTGGCAGGCAGGGCTGAGACCCAGTACTTC. This translates into CASSLAGRAETQYF. Drawing the rest from reference TRBV5-1 and TRBJ2-5, the complete variable domain is KAGVTQTPRYLIKTRGQQVTLSCSPISGHRSVSWYQQTPGQGLQFLFEYFSETQRNKGNFPGRFSGRQFSNSRSEMNVSTLELGDSALYLCASSLAGRAETQYFGPGTRLLVL.

The chain employs TRBV24-1 and TRBJ2-1; TRBD2 matches 16 bases. The CDR3 runs 20 residues. Unmatched junction bases numbered 8, after V lost 4 bases and J lost 0 bases. In germline, CDR1 is KGHDR, CDR2 SFDVKD. The CDR3 loop reads CATSDGTSGRVPSSYNEQFF. As DNA, the CDR3 is TGTGCCACCAGTGACGGGACTAGCGGGAGGGTCCCAAGCTCCTACAATGAGCAGTTCTTC.

This clonotype has at least ten counts. In DNA form, the CDR3 reads TGTGCCAGCATTCAAGGGGCCCGCACCTCTGGGGCCAACGTCCTGACTTTC. It encodes CASIQGARTSGANVLTF. The chain recombines TRBV7-6 with TRBJ2-6; TRBD1 might be the D (5 bases). Germline V gene lookup returns CDR1 SGHVS and CDR2 FNYEAQ. This CDR3 has 17 amino acids. Trimming removed 7 bases from V and 0 bases from J, with 16 bases in between.

This clonotype was counted between two and nine times. This chain links TRBV28 with TRBJ2-3; 16 bases match TRBD2. The germline gives CDR1 MDHEN, CDR2 SYDVKM. CDR3 length equals 16 residues. Trimming at V came to 5 bases and at J to 8 bases, leaving 7 bases not matched to a gene. For the CDR3, the DNA is TGTGCCAGCAGTCCAACGGGACTAGCGGGAGGGGGTACGCAGTATTTT. Translating gives CASSPTGLAGGGTQYF.

This clonotype was detected only a few times. The chain links TRBV15 to TRBJ2-5; D is unclear. Trimming took 3 bases from V and 2 from J, leaving 10 bases between them. The CDR3 runs to 14 residues. Germline-derived CDR1 and CDR2 are LNHNV and YYDKDF (reference sequence). CDR3 protein: CATSSISVQETQYF. Here the CDR3 DNA reads TGTGCCACCAGCAGTATCTCGGTTCAAGAGACCCAGTACTTC.

This clonotype was seen ten or more times. This rearrangement joins TRBV28 to TRBJ2-5; 8 positions match TRBD1. V lost 2 bases, J lost 7 bases, and 6 bases stayed unmatched. The germline gives CDR1 MDHEN, CDR2 SYDVKM. This CDR3 region has 14 residues. The CDR3 spells CASSLPGQGGTQYF. The CDR3 DNA sequence: TGTGCCAGCAGTTTACCCGGACAGGGCGGGACCCAGTACTTC.

This clonotype has just a few counts. V gene TRBV30 combines with J gene TRBJ1-5; D is ambiguous. Germline values: CDR1 GTSNPN, CDR2 SVGIG (reference sequence). CDR3 length equals 13 residues. Between the trimmed V and J ends, which lost 1 base and 3 bases, there was a span of 7 bases. The CDR3 coding sequence is TGTGCCTGGAGTGAGACCGACAATCAGCCCCAGCATTTT. It codes for CAWSETDNQPQHF.

This clonotype was counted between two and nine times. The chain joins TRBV25-1 to TRBJ1-5; D uncertain. The germline gives CDR1 MGHDK, CDR2 SYGVNS. This CDR3 is 13 amino acids long. Trimming removed 4 bases from V and 3 bases from J, with 7 bases in between. CDR3 DNA sequence: TGTGCCAGCAGTGGGCCATTCAATCAGCCCCAGCATTTT. Protein product: CASSGPFNQPQHF.

This clonotype appeared many times. The V call is TRBV3-1, the J call TRBJ1-2; D gene ambiguous. CDR1 is LGHDT and CDR2 is YNNKEL in the germline V gene (reference sequence). This CDR3 has 11 amino acids. V lost 1 base to trimming and J lost 8 bases, with 5 bases between them. CDR3 coding DNA: TGTGCCAGCAGCCAAGCGCAGGGCTACACCTTC. Amino acid sequence: CASSQAQGYTF.

This clonotype appeared many times. This chain links TRBV6-1 with TRBJ1-5; 7 bases are shared with TRBD1. Germline V gene sequence: CDR1 MNHNS, CDR2 SASEGT. The CDR3 sequence is 15 residues long. The V and J ends lost 5 bases and 3 bases, in that order; junction bases with no gene match: 7. The CDR3 loop is CASSPGTVDNQPQHF. CDR3 in DNA: TGTGCCAGCAGTCCCGGGACAGTAGACAATCAGCCCCAGCATTTT.

The chain uses TRBV18 and TRBJ1-1, with 11 bases aligning to TRBD1. With 1 base clipped from V and 4 bases from J, the junction kept 8 bases outside the gene matches. CDR3 length: 17 residues. Germline CDR1 reads KGHSH; CDR2 reads LQKENI. The CDR3 spells CASSPRDRGFGSTEAFF. The CDR3 nucleotides read TGTGCCAGCTCACCACGGGACAGGGGGTTCGGGAGCACTGAAGCTTTCTTT.